One and the same sample provided the 27 T cell receptor beta chains below, sequenced in a study of blood T cell repertoires in COVID-19. Clones were read by immunoSEQ multiplex PCR, and TCRdb kept only the in-frame ones, dropping some. The sample records some 300,000 clones, nearly 90% being singletons. Sequenced sample: peripheral blood. Every receptor here comes from a woman aged 40 to 50 with COVID-19, enrolled during active disease.

This chain uses TRBV19 with TRBJ2-3; 7 bases map to TRBD2. The trim removed 1 base at V and 7 bases at J, leaving 11 bases unmatched. The CDR3 runs to 16 residues. The germline V gene has CDR1 LNHDA and CDR2 SQIVND (reference sequence). For the CDR3, the DNA is TGTGCCAGTAGTATAGTGCCCAGCGGGGTGATGAATACGCAGTATTTT. This codes for CASSIVPSGVMNTQYF. Drawing the rest from reference TRBV19 and TRBJ2-3, the complete variable domain is DGGITQSPKYLFRKEGQNVTLSCEQNLNHDAMYWYRQDPGQGLRLIYYSQIVNDFQKGDIAEGYSVSREKKESFPLTVTSAQKNPTAFYLCASSIVPSGVMNTQYFGPGTRLTVL.

The chain combines TRBV5-1 with TRBJ1-4; 7 positions agree with TRBD1. The junction had 5 bases not matched to a gene; V was cut back by 1 base and J by 8 bases. This CDR3 has 14 residues. Germline V lookup: CDR1 SGHRS, CDR2 YFSETQ. The CDR3 reads CASSLTGAKEKLFF. CDR3 DNA sequence: TGCGCCAGCAGCTTGACAGGGGCCAAGGAAAAACTGTTTTTT.

V is TRBV4-1 and J is TRBJ1-4, with 9 bases matching TRBD1. CDR3 length: 15 amino acids. Germline V lookup: CDR1 MGHRA, CDR2 YSYEKL. V gave up 2 bases and J gave up 7 bases; unmatched junction bases: 5. This chain's CDR3 is CASSQLTGGSEKLFF. CDR3 DNA: TGCGCCAGCAGCCAATTGACAGGGGGGAGTGAAAAACTGTTTTTT.

The gene calls are TRBV5-4 and TRBJ1-3; D is possibly TRBD1 (6 bases). V was shortened by 3 bases and J by 0 bases, with 16 bases between the two germline ends. The CDR3 contains 17 residues. Germline V gene sequence: CDR1 SGHNT, CDR2 YYREEE (reference sequence). In DNA form, the CDR3 reads TGTGCCAGCAGCTCGGCGGGGGGGCGCGTCTCTGGAAACACCATATATTTT. As protein: CASSSAGGRVSGNTIYF.

The chain combines TRBV20-1 with TRBJ1-1; D is ambiguous. The V end lost 3 bases, the J end lost 0 bases, and 11 bases lay between the germline ends. CDR1 is DFQATT, CDR2 SNEGSKA, per germline (reference sequence). The CDR3 length is 14 residues. CDR3 residues: CSASRMAMNTEAFF. Written as DNA, the CDR3 is TGCAGTGCTAGTAGAATGGCCATGAACACTGAAGCTTTCTTT.

The chain combines TRBV28 with TRBJ2-3; a weak D match, TRBD2 (5 bases). This CDR3 spans 14 amino acids. Germline V lookup: CDR1 MDHEN, CDR2 SYDVKM. Trimming removed 4 bases at V and 4 bases at J, with 12 bases between. The CDR3 is CASSSPLRADTQYF. CDR3 bases: TGTGCCAGCAGTTCTCCTTTGAGGGCAGATACGCAGTATTTT.

This chain uses TRBV7-9 with TRBJ1-2, with D unresolved. The CDR3 loop spans 14 amino acids. CDR1 is SEHNR, CDR2 FQNEAQ, per germline (reference sequence). The V end lost 11 bases, the J end lost 7 bases, and 23 bases lay between the germline ends. The CDR3 sequence: CAGPEAASLSGYTF. Here the CDR3 DNA reads TGTGCCGGGCCGGAGGCGGCGTCTTTAAGTGGCTACACCTTC.

V is TRBV6-6 and J is TRBJ1-3, with a tentative D call TRBD1 (5 bases). V was cut by 5 bases and J by 0 bases, with 11 bases left in between. The CDR3 consists of 15 residues. Germline values: CDR1 MNHNY, CDR2 SVGAGI (reference sequence). As DNA, the CDR3 is TGTGCCAGCAGTCCAGACAGCTACTCTGGAAACACCATATATTTT. Protein: CASSPDSYSGNTIYF.

This chain connects TRBV4-2 to TRBJ2-4; 8 nucleotides match TRBD2. V gave up 0 bases and J gave up 0 bases; unmatched junction bases: 7. The CDR3 is made up of 18 amino acids. Germline lookup yields CDR1 LGHNA and CDR2 YNFKEQ. In nucleotides, the CDR3 is TGTGCCAGCAGCCAAGAGGCGGGGGGTTTTCTAGCCAAAAACATTCAGTACTTC. The encoded protein is CASSQEAGGFLAKNIQYF.

The gene calls are TRBV28 and TRBJ1-2, with D tentatively TRBD1 (5 bases). Deletions cut 5 bases from V and 3 bases from J, with 13 bases between. The CDR3 has 14 amino acids. CDR1 is MDHEN and CDR2 is SYDVKM in the germline V gene. The CDR3, as DNA: TGTGCCAGCAGTGGATTCGACAGATACTATGGCTACACCTTC. Protein: CASSGFDRYYGYTF.

The chain is built from TRBV9 and TRBJ1-1; D may be TRBD1 (5 bases). Germline V gene lookup returns CDR1 SGDLS and CDR2 YYNGEE. V lost 1 base to trimming and J lost 1 base, with 11 bases between them. The CDR3 is 15 amino acids. CDR3 in DNA: TGTGCCAGCAGCGTAAGGGGCACGGGGAACACTGAAGCTTTCTTT. The encoded protein is CASSVRGTGNTEAFF.

V gene TRBV7-8 combines with J gene TRBJ2-7, with 7 bases aligning to TRBD1. Germline V gives CDR1 SGHVS, CDR2 FQNEAQ. The V segment lost 4 bases and the J segment 3 bases; nucleotides outside the gene matches: 21. The CDR3 totals 19 residues. Here the CDR3 reads CASSSSLPGQTFLIYEQYF. The CDR3 DNA reads as TGTGCCAGCAGCTCAAGCCTACCGGGACAGACTTTCTTAATCTACGAGCAGTACTTC.

In this sample, this clone turned up a few times. J is TRBJ1-5 and V is TRBV5-5; D might be TRBD1 (5 bases). The CDR3 is made up of 16 amino acids. Germline V CDR1 and CDR2: SGHKS, YYEKEE (reference sequence). V was clipped by 0 bases and J by 11 bases, with 21 bases between them. The CDR3 reads CASSLAQGLGLVSQHF. CDR3 DNA sequence: TGTGCCAGCAGCTTGGCCCAGGGCTTAGGTTTAGTGTCCCAGCATTTT.

This clone was recorded only once. This chain uses TRBV29-1 with TRBJ2-7; TRBD1 aligns across 7 bases. Germline values: CDR1 SQVTM, CDR2 ANQGSEA. Losses at the gene ends were 0 bases for V and 0 bases for J; bases not matched to a gene: 8. This CDR3 contains 16 residues. CDR3 residues: CSVEDPKTGSSYEQYF. The CDR3 DNA sequence: TGCAGCGTTGAAGATCCAAAGACAGGGAGCTCCTACGAGCAGTACTTC.

The chain uses TRBV27 and TRBJ2-7, with a possible D match to TRBD2 (5 bases). CDR3 length: 14 residues. Germline V gene lookup returns CDR1 MNHEY and CDR2 SMNVEV (reference sequence). V lost 6 bases and J 0 bases, leaving 12 bases between the germline ends. The CDR3 loop reads CASSRRRSSYEQYF. CDR3 in DNA: TGTGCCAGCAGCCGACGGAGGAGCTCCTACGAGCAGTACTTC.

This chain connects TRBV10-3 to TRBJ2-1, with 9 bases aligning to TRBD2. The germline V gene has CDR1 ENHRY and CDR2 SYGVKD. The CDR3 runs to 12 residues. Trimming took 10 bases from V and 6 from J; bases not matched to a gene: 4. CDR3 loop: CATTGLANEQFF. The CDR3 DNA reads as TGTGCCACTACGGGACTAGCCAATGAGCAGTTCTTC.

V is TRBV9 and J is TRBJ1-2; 7 bases are a match to TRBD1. There are 14 residues in the CDR3. Losses at the gene ends were 4 bases for V and 4 bases for J; bases not matched to a gene: 7. CDR1 is SGDLS, CDR2 YYNGEE, per germline. CDR3 nucleotides: TGTGCCAGCAGCACCCCCGGGACAGCCTATGGCTACACCTTC. Its protein is CASSTPGTAYGYTF.

The chain combines TRBV28 with TRBJ1-2; 9 nucleotides align to TRBD1. In germline, CDR1 is MDHEN, CDR2 SYDVKM. The junction had 7 bases not matched to a gene; V was cut back by 4 bases and J by 4 bases. The CDR3 has 15 residues. The CDR3 sequence: CASSSPPGQGYGYTF. CDR3 sequence (DNA): TGTGCCAGCAGTTCCCCTCCGGGACAGGGCTATGGCTACACCTTC.

As concerns this clone: This CDR3 is also generated by other DNA sequences in the sample. This chain connects TRBV7-3 to TRBJ2-3; 8 bases agree with TRBD2. The CDR3 extends over 15 amino acids. Trimming removed 4 bases from V and 3 bases from J; junction bases left unmatched: 6. Germline V gene sequence: CDR1 SGHTA, CDR2 FQGTGA. This CDR3 reads CASSSTGGPTDTQYF. CDR3 in DNA: TGTGCCAGCAGCTCCACGGGGGGGCCTACAGATACGCAGTATTTT.

The gene calls are TRBV3-1 (or the pseudogene TRBV3-2) and TRBJ2-7; D remains unclear. The CDR3 has 13 amino acids. V lost 1 base and J 6 bases, leaving 10 bases between the germline ends. Germline V lookup: CDR1 LGHDT, CDR2 YNNKEL (reference sequence). In DNA form, the CDR3 reads TGTGCCAGCAGCCAAGCCGACATTCGCGAGCAGTACTTC. Translation: CASSQADIREQYF.

This CDR3 reads CASSARGVTTSGNTIYF. CDR3 DNA sequence: TGTGCCAGCAGCGCAAGGGGTGTGACGACCTCTGGAAACACCATATATTTT. The J gene is TRBJ1-3, the V gene TRBV9, with D possibly matching TRBD1 (5 bases). V was pared by 3 bases and J by 0 bases, with 16 bases between. The CDR3 loop spans 17 amino acids. From germline, CDR1 is SGDLS and CDR2 YYNGEE.

The chain has TRBV18 and TRBJ2-1; the D gene is possibly TRBD2 (5 bases). The CDR3 has 13 residues. The ends were cut back, 4 bases at V and 16 bases at J, with 20 bases in the middle. Per germline, CDR1 KGHSH and CDR2 LQKENI. The CDR3 is CASSLGPGTSIFF. The CDR3 DNA follows: TGTGCCAGCTCACTTGGGCCGGGAACTAGTATTTTCTTC.

The chain recombines TRBV20-1 with TRBJ1-2; 7 nucleotides align to TRBD1. Germline V gene lookup returns CDR1 DFQATT and CDR2 SNEGSKA (reference sequence). The CDR3 loop spans 14 amino acids. The J segment lost 1 base and the V segment lost 3 bases, leaving 5 bases of the junction unmatched. The CDR3 nucleotides are TGCAGTGCTAGTCCCGGGACAGTTAACTATGGCTACACCTTC. This codes for CSASPGTVNYGYTF.

The chain uses TRBV7-3 and TRBJ1-6; D is undetermined. Germline CDR1 is SGHTA and CDR2 is FQGTGA. CDR3 length: 15 residues. V was clipped by 2 bases and J by 2 bases, with 7 bases between them. CDR3 DNA sequence: TGTGCCAGCAGCTTAGAAGCTACCTATAATTCACCCCTCCACTTT. Translation gives CASSLEATYNSPLHF.

V usage is TRBV15 and J usage is TRBJ1-5; 11 positions match TRBD1. The germline CDR1 and CDR2 sequences are LNHNV and YYDKDF (reference sequence). The CDR3 covers 16 residues. With V trimmed by 0 bases and J by 3 bases, 1 base remained unmatched. CDR3 DNA: TGTGCCACCAGCAGAGAGGGACAGGGGGACAATCAGCCCCAGCATTTT. It codes for CATSREGQGDNQPQHF. The full variable domain, completed using reference TRBV15 and TRBJ1-5, is DAMVIQNPRYQVTQFGKPVTLSCSQTLNHNVMYWYQQKSSQAPKLLFHYYDKDFNNEADTPDNFQSRRPNTSFCFLDIRSPGLGDTAMYLCATSREGQGDNQPQHFGDGTRLSIL.

The V gene is TRBV19, the J gene TRBJ2-1, with 9 bases identical to TRBD2. The ends lost 7 bases at V and 7 bases at J; junction bases unmatched: 5. The CDR3 spans 13 residues. The germline V gene encodes CDR1 LNHDA and CDR2 SQIVND (reference sequence). Here the CDR3 DNA reads TGTGCCAGTAAGGTAGCGGGAGTAAATGAGCAGTTCTTC. It translates to CASKVAGVNEQFF. The full variable domain, rest sourced from reference TRBV19 and TRBJ2-1, is DGGITQSPKYLFRKEGQNVTLSCEQNLNHDAMYWYRQDPGQGLRLIYYSQIVNDFQKGDIAEGYSVSREKKESFPLTVTSAQKNPTAFYLCASKVAGVNEQFFGPGTRLTVL.

The chain couples TRBV19 to TRBJ1-1; 7 bases match TRBD1. Looked up from germline, CDR1 is LNHDA and CDR2 is SQIVND (reference sequence). V lost 4 bases to trimming and J lost 8 bases; unmatched junction nucleotides: 19. The CDR3 covers 17 residues. CDR3 amino acids: CASSSYRLGQSKEEAFF. The CDR3 bases are TGTGCCAGTAGTAGTTACCGCCTGGGACAGTCAAAAGAAGAAGCTTTCTTT.